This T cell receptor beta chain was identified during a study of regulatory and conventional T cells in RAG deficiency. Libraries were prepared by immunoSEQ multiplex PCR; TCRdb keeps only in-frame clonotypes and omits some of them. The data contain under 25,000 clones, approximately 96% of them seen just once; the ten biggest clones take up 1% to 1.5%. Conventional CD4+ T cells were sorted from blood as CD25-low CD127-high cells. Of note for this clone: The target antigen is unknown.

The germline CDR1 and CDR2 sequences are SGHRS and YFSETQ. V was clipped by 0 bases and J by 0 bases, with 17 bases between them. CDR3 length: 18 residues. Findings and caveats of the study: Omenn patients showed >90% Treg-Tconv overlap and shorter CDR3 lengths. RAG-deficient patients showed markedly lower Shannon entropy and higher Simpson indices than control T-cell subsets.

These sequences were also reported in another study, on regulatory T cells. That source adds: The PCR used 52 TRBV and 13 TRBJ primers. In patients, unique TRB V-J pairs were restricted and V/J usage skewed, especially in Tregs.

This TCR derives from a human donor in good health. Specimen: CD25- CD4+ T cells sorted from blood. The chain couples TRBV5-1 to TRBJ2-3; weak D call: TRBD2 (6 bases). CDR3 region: CASSLEPATSPSTDTQYF. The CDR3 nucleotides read TGCGCCAGCAGCTTGGAGCCCGCTACTAGCCCTAGCACAGATACGCAGTATTTT. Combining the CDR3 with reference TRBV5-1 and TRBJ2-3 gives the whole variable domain KAGVTQTPRYLIKTRGQQVTLSCSPISGHRSVSWYQQTPGQGLQFLFEYFSETQRNKGNFPGRFSGRQFSNSRSEMNVSTLELGDSALYLCASSLEPATSPSTDTQYFGPGTRLTVL.